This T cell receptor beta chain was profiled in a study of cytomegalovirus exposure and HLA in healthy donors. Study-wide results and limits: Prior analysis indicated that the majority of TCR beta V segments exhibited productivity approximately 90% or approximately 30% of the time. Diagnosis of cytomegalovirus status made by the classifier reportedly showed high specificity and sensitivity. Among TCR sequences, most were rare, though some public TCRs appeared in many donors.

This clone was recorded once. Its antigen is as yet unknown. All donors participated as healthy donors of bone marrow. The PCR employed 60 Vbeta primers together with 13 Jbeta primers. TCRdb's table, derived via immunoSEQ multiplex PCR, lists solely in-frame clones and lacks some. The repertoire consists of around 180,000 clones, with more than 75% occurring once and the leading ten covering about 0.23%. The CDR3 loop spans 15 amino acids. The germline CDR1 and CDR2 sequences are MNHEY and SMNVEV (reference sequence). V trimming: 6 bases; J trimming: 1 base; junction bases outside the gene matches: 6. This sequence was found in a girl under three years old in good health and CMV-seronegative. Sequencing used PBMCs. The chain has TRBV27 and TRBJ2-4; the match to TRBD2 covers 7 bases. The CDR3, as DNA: TGTGCCAGCAGCACACTAGCGTCGGCCAAAAACATTCAGTACTTC. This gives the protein CASSTLASAKNIQYF.